Shown below are 28 T cell receptor beta chains from a single sample sequenced in a study of cytomegalovirus exposure and HLA in healthy donors. 13 Jbeta primers and 60 Vbeta primers were used for the PCR. TCRdb keeps only in-frame clones here, not all; method: immunoSEQ multiplex PCR. Seen here are some 200,000 clones, approximately 78% observed once, and the top ten hold 6.5%. Sequenced material: PBMCs. The receptors here all came from a woman aged 45 to 65 in good health and CMV-seropositive.

The CDR3 DNA is TGTGCCACCAGCAGAGAAGGTAGCGGGAGTAATGAGCAGTTCTTC. As protein: CATSREGSGSNEQFF. This chain connects TRBV15 to TRBJ2-1, with TRBD2 identical over 9 bases. CDR3 length: 15 amino acids. With V trimmed by 0 bases and J by 7 bases, 4 bases remained unmatched. Germline V CDR1 and CDR2: LNHNV, YYDKDF (reference sequence). The full variable domain, its missing parts supplied by reference TRBV15 and TRBJ2-1, is DAMVIQNPRYQVTQFGKPVTLSCSQTLNHNVMYWYQQKSSQAPKLLFHYYDKDFNNEADTPDNFQSRRPNTSFCFLDIRSPGLGDTAMYLCATSREGSGSNEQFFGPGTRLTVL.

The CDR3 protein is CASIGQGAYNEQFF. CDR3 nucleotides: TGTGCCAGCATCGGACAGGGTGCCTACAATGAGCAGTTCTTC. The chain uses TRBV11-1 and TRBJ2-1; 8 bases are shared with TRBD1. Germline trimming cut 7 bases from V and 2 bases from J; bases unmatched to any gene: 4. Germline V gene data show CDR1 as SGHAT and CDR2 as FQDESV (reference sequence). The CDR3 covers 14 residues.

The rearrangement joins TRBV28 to TRBJ2-7; 11 bases line up with TRBD2. The CDR3 totals 15 residues. The germline V gene has CDR1 MDHEN and CDR2 SYDVKM. Germline trimming cut 5 bases from V and 5 bases from J; bases unmatched to any gene: 8. The CDR3 DNA reads TGTGCCAGCAGTGTACTAGCGGGAGAGATCAACGAGCAGTACTTC. It is translated as CASSVLAGEINEQYF. The whole variable domain, filled in from reference TRBV28 and TRBJ2-7, reads DVKVTQSSRYLVKRTGEKVFLECVQDMDHENMFWYRQDPGLGLRLIYFSYDVKMKEKGDIPEGYSVSREKKERFSLILESASTNQTSMYLCASSVLAGEINEQYFGPGTRLTVT.

As for this clone: A read error may account for a junction end that differs from germline. This rearrangement joins TRBV5-5 to TRBJ2-1, with 8 bases identical to TRBD1. Germline V gives CDR1 SGHKS, CDR2 YYEKEE (reference sequence). The CDR3 totals 14 residues. CDR3 loop: CASSLQSGGQVRVF. In nucleotides, the CDR3 is TGTGCCAGCAGCTTGCAGTCCGGGGGACAGGTCAGGGTCTTC.

CDR3 loop: CASSPRITSGGRTDTQYF. CDR3 DNA sequence: TGTGCCAGCAGCCCCCGTATCACTAGCGGGGGGCGCACAGATACGCAGTATTTT. V usage is TRBV5-6 and J usage is TRBJ2-3; 12 nucleotides align to TRBD2. J lost 1 base, V lost 4 bases, and 10 bases had no gene match. This CDR3 has 18 amino acids. The germline V gene encodes CDR1 SGHDT and CDR2 YYEEEE.

This clone was counted a single time. Germline and junction disagree at one end, which may indicate a read error. The V and J genes are TRBV7-7 and TRBJ1-1; maybe TRBD1 (6 bases). This CDR3 is 13 amino acids long. Germline values: CDR1 SSHAT, CDR2 FNYEAQ (reference sequence). CDR3 coding DNA: TGTGCTAGCAGCTTACGGACAGACACTGAAGCTTTCTTT. Protein product: CASSLRTDTEAFF.

This clone has more than one count but fewer than ten. This chain links TRBV10-3 with TRBJ1-1; no clear D. From germline, CDR1 is ENHRY and CDR2 SYGVKD. This CDR3 spans 13 amino acids. V dropped 4 bases and J dropped 0 bases, with 6 bases sitting between them. This CDR3 is CAISASLNTEAFF. DNA of the CDR3: TGTGCCATCAGTGCCAGTCTGAACACTGAAGCTTTCTTT.

The chain uses TRBV5-5 and TRBJ1-5, with TRBD1 identical over 12 bases. With 3 bases clipped from V and 5 bases from J, the junction kept 3 bases outside the gene matches. The CDR3 has 15 residues. CDR1 is SGHKS, CDR2 YYEKEE, per germline (reference sequence). CDR3 amino acids: CASSYGTGGYQPQHF. As DNA, the CDR3 is TGTGCCAGCAGCTACGGGACAGGGGGCTATCAGCCCCAGCATTTT.

This clone was observed a handful of times. The chain links TRBV2 to TRBJ2-7, with D possibly being TRBD1 (6 bases). CDR1 SNHLY and CDR2 FYNNEI come from the germline V gene. V was shortened by 5 bases and J by 0 bases, with 14 bases between the two germline ends. The CDR3 is made up of 15 amino acids. Here the CDR3 DNA reads TGTGCCAGCAGTCCCGTACTGACAGGCTCCTACGAGCAGTACTTC. This encodes CASSPVLTGSYEQYF.

The chain employs TRBV19 and TRBJ1-5; 7 nucleotides line up with TRBD1. V shed 6 bases and J 4 bases; nucleotides not matched to a gene: 15. CDR3 length: 17 amino acids. Germline CDR1 and CDR2: LNHDA and SQIVND (reference sequence). CDR3 DNA sequence: TGTGCCAGTAGCATTGGAGACAGGGATTTCAGGAATCAGCCCCAGCATTTT. As protein: CASSIGDRDFRNQPQHF.

The chain joins TRBV11-2 to TRBJ2-4, with TRBD1 identical over 9 bases. The CDR3 covers 16 residues. Losses at the gene ends were 1 base for V and 1 base for J; bases not matched to a gene: 2. CDR1 SGHAT and CDR2 FQNNGV come from the germline V gene. CDR3 loop: CASSLAGQGAKNIQYF. The CDR3 bases are TGTGCCAGCAGCTTAGCGGGACAGGGCGCCAAAAACATTCAGTACTTC.

This clone was found a few times. The chain has TRBV13 and TRBJ2-7; TRBD1 matches at 10 bases. The germline V gene encodes CDR1 PRHDT and CDR2 FYEKMQ (reference sequence). CDR3 length: 15 amino acids. The V and J ends lost 6 bases and 3 bases, in that order; junction bases with no gene match: 8. The CDR3 sequence is CASSPRGQGFYEQYF. The CDR3 coding sequence is TGTGCCAGCAGTCCACGGGGACAGGGGTTCTACGAGCAGTACTTC.

The chain combines TRBV19 with TRBJ2-7, with 8 bases fitting TRBD1. There are 16 residues in the CDR3. With V trimmed by 4 bases and J by 2 bases, 10 bases remained unmatched. The germline gives CDR1 LNHDA, CDR2 SQIVND (reference sequence). CDR3 in DNA: TGTGCCAGTAGTACTCTTGGGACAGGCAGGACCTACGAGCAGTACTTC. Translated: CASSTLGTGRTYEQYF.

The chain recombines TRBV25-1 with TRBJ1-4; 7 positions match TRBD1. Germline V gene sequence: CDR1 MGHDK, CDR2 SYGVNS. This CDR3 has 14 residues. V was clipped by 8 bases and J by 8 bases; unmatched bases: 11. Written as DNA, the CDR3 is TGTGCCAGCGTAGATACAGGGGAGACGGAAAAACTGTTTTTT. Amino acid sequence: CASVDTGETEKLFF.

This clone was recorded a few times. The V gene is TRBV19, the J gene TRBJ1-1; 7 positions agree with TRBD1. The CDR3 is 14 residues long. From germline, CDR1 is LNHDA and CDR2 SQIVND (reference sequence). V trimming: 9 bases; J trimming: 5 bases; junction bases outside the gene matches: 12. The CDR3 protein is CASATDRVGTEAFF. In nucleotides, the CDR3 is TGTGCCAGCGCCACAGACAGGGTCGGGACTGAAGCTTTCTTT. The variable domain in full, completed from reference TRBV19 and TRBJ1-1, reads DGGITQSPKYLFRKEGQNVTLSCEQNLNHDAMYWYRQDPGQGLRLIYYSQIVNDFQKGDIAEGYSVSREKKESFPLTVTSAQKNPTAFYLCASATDRVGTEAFFGQGTRLTVV.

This chain connects TRBV10-1 to TRBJ2-7; 10 bases are shared with TRBD1. In germline, CDR1 is WNHNN, CDR2 SYGVQD (reference sequence). The CDR3 length is 14 residues. The trim removed 2 bases at V and 7 bases at J, leaving 5 bases unmatched. Written as DNA, the CDR3 is TGCGCCAGCAGTGAGGGGACAGGGGTCACGGAGCAGTACTTC. Residues: CASSEGTGVTEQYF.

The chain recombines TRBV21-1 with TRBJ2-2; the table's D call, TRBD2, has no DNA check behind it. TRBV21-1 is listed as a pseudogene. This CDR3 has 15 amino acids. CDR3 DNA: TGTGCCAGCAACGGGAGGGACTCCGGCACCGGGGAGCTGTTTTTT. It translates to CASNGRDSGTGELFF.

This clone was recorded a few times. The chain couples TRBV28 to TRBJ2-1; no definite D call. Between the trimmed V and J ends, which lost 8 bases and 2 bases, there was a span of 7 bases. CDR3 size: 12 residues. Germline V CDR1 and CDR2: MDHEN, SYDVKM. The DNA for the CDR3 is TGTGCCAGCTGGCAAACCTACAATGAGCAGTTCTTC. Translation: CASWQTYNEQFF.

V gene TRBV2 combines with J gene TRBJ2-3; TRBD1 aligns across 7 bases. The CDR3 is 13 residues long. V gave up 8 bases and J gave up 5 bases; unmatched junction bases: 7. The germline V gene encodes CDR1 SNHLY and CDR2 FYNNEI. The CDR3 nucleotides read TGTGCCAGCCAGACAGGGTACGAAGATACGCAGTATTTT. This translates into CASQTGYEDTQYF.

This chain uses TRBV7-9 with TRBJ1-1; tentatively, D is TRBD1 (5 bases). CDR3 length equals 15 residues. CDR1 SEHNR and CDR2 FQNEAQ come from the germline V gene (reference sequence). The germline V and J ends were trimmed by 0 bases and 5 bases, with 13 bases remaining between them. CDR3 in amino acids: CASSLAGPTGTEAFF. The CDR3 bases are TGTGCCAGCAGCTTAGCGGGGCCCACAGGTACTGAAGCTTTCTTT.

This chain joins TRBV27 and TRBJ1-4; D unclear. The CDR3 contains 12 residues. Germline CDR1 is MNHEY and CDR2 is SMNVEV (reference sequence). V lost 6 bases to trimming and J lost 7 bases, with 9 bases between them. DNA for the CDR3: TGTGCCAGCAGCCGGGTGGGTGAAAAACTGTTTTTT. This codes for CASSRVGEKLFF.

Comment on this clone: At the DNA level, this CDR3 is encoded by other sequences in the same sample as well. This chain uses TRBV18 with TRBJ2-5, with 7 bases lining up with TRBD1. Germline CDR1 is KGHSH and CDR2 is LQKENI. The CDR3 is 14 amino acids. V shed 6 bases, J shed 3 bases, and the junction held 7 bases outside the gene matches. DNA for the CDR3: TGTGCCAGCTCGCCATTAGACAGGGAAGAGACCCAGTACTTC. It yields the protein CASSPLDREETQYF.

The gene calls are TRBV10-3 and TRBJ2-3, with 8 positions matching TRBD2. V lost 3 bases, J lost 6 bases, and 8 bases stayed unmatched. The CDR3 consists of 15 residues. CDR1 and CDR2 (germline): ENHRY, SYGVKD. The CDR3 loop reads CAISDTGGARDTQYF. The CDR3 nucleotides are TGTGCCATCAGTGATACGGGAGGGGCAAGGGATACGCAGTATTTT.

The chain combines TRBV28 with TRBJ2-7, with TRBD2 matching over 7 bases. The CDR3 spans 13 residues. The germline gives CDR1 MDHEN, CDR2 SYDVKM. V trimming: 10 bases; J trimming: 2 bases; junction bases outside the gene matches: 8. CDR3: CATWEGVTYEQYF. CDR3 DNA sequence: TGTGCCACTTGGGAGGGAGTCACCTACGAGCAGTACTTC.

The chain combines TRBV7-9 with TRBJ2-7, with TRBD2 as a possible D gene (7 bases). CDR3 length: 16 amino acids. The germline V and J ends were trimmed by 5 bases and 2 bases, with 19 bases remaining between them. CDR1 is SEHNR, CDR2 FQNEAQ, per germline (reference sequence). CDR3 sequence reads: CASSGGGAGPAYEQYF. CDR3 bases: TGTGCCAGCAGCGGGGGGGGCGCGGGACCGGCCTACGAGCAGTACTTC.

This chain joins TRBV7-2 and TRBJ2-7; possibly TRBD2 for D (6 bases). With 0 bases removed from V and 0 bases from J, the gap between germline ends came to 18 bases. The CDR3 is 18 residues long. Germline-derived CDR1 and CDR2 are SGHTA and FQGNSA. CDR3 loop: CASSLAPSRRGFSYEQYF. CDR3 coding DNA: TGTGCCAGCAGCTTAGCCCCGTCCAGGCGGGGATTCTCCTACGAGCAGTACTTC.

The V gene is TRBV2, the J gene TRBJ1-6, with TRBD1 matching over 8 bases. The ends lost 4 bases at V and 7 bases at J; junction bases unmatched: 3. Germline V gene sequence: CDR1 SNHLY, CDR2 FYNNEI. The CDR3 sequence is 14 residues long. The CDR3 DNA is TGTGCCAGCAGTGGGACAGGGTGGAATTCACCCCTCCACTTT. This translates into CASSGTGWNSPLHF. The full variable domain, in which reference TRBV2 and TRBJ1-6 provide the parts outside the CDR3, is EPEVTQTPSHQVTQMGQEVILRCVPISNHLYFYWYRQILGQKVEFLVSFYNNEISEKSEIFDDQFSVERPDGSNFTLKIRSTKLEDSAMYFCASSGTGWNSPLHFGNGTRLTVT.

The chain has TRBV5-1 and TRBJ2-3, with D possibly being TRBD2 (5 bases). The germline V gene has CDR1 SGHRS and CDR2 YFSETQ. V lost 2 bases, J lost 2 bases, and 9 bases lay in between. The CDR3 sequence is 14 residues long. The CDR3: CASSFGLVTDTQYF. Here the CDR3 DNA reads TGCGCCAGCAGCTTCGGACTTGTCACAGATACGCAGTATTTT. Complete variable domain (other parts from reference TRBV5-1 and TRBJ2-3): KAGVTQTPRYLIKTRGQQVTLSCSPISGHRSVSWYQQTPGQGLQFLFEYFSETQRNKGNFPGRFSGRQFSNSRSEMNVSTLELGDSALYLCASSFGLVTDTQYFGPGTRLTVL.